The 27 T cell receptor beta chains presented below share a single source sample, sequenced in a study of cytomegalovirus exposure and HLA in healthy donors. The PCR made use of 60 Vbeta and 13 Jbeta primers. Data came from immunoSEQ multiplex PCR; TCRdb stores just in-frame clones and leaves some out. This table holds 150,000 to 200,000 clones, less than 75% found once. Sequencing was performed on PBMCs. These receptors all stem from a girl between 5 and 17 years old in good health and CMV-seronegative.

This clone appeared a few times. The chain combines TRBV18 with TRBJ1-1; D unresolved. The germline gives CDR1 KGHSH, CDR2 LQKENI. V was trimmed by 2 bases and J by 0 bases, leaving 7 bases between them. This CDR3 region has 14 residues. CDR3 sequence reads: CASSPTSLNTEAFF. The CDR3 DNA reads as TGTGCCAGCTCACCAACTAGCTTGAACACTGAAGCTTTCTTT.

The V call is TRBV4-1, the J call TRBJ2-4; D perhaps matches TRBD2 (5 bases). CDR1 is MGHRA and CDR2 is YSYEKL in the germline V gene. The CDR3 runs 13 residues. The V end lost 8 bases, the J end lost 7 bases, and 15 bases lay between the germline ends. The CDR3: CASSEALGNIQYF. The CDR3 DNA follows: TGCGCCAGCTCGGAGGCCTTGGGGAACATTCAGTACTTC.

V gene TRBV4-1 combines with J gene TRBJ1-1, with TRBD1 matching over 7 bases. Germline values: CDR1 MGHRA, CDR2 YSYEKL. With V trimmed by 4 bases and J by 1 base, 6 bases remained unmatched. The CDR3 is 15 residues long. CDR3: CASSLRQGGNTEAFF. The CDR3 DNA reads TGCGCCAGCAGCCTCCGACAGGGAGGGAACACTGAAGCTTTCTTT.

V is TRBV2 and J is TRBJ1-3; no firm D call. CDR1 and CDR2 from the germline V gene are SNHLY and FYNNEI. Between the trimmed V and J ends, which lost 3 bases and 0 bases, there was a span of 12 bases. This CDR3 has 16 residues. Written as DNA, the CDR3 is TGTGCCAGCAGTGAGGTACAGAGCCGCTCTGGAAACACCATATATTTT. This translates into CASSEVQSRSGNTIYF.

The CDR3 reads CASSIGLAGGPNEQFF. The CDR3 DNA sequence: TGTGCCAGTAGTATAGGGCTAGCGGGGGGACCGAATGAGCAGTTCTTC. The rearrangement links TRBV19 to TRBJ2-1; 11 bases are a match to TRBD2. CDR3 length: 16 residues. V shed 1 base, J shed 7 bases, and the junction held 6 bases outside the gene matches. Germline V gene lookup returns CDR1 LNHDA and CDR2 SQIVND (reference sequence).

In nucleotides, the CDR3 is TGCGCCAGCAGCTTTGACACGCAGAATGAAAAACTGTTTTTT. Translating it yields CASSFDTQNEKLFF. The genes are TRBV5-1 and TRBJ1-4; no reliable D call. The CDR3 extends over 14 amino acids. In germline, CDR1 is SGHRS, CDR2 YFSETQ. V was shortened by 2 bases and J by 5 bases, with 10 bases between the two germline ends.

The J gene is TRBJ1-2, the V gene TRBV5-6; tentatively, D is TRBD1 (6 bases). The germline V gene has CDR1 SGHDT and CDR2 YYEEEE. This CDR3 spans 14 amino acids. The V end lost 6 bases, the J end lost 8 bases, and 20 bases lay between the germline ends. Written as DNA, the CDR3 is TGTGCCAGCACGTCCCGGGGGGGCGCGTGGGGCTACACCTTC. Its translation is CASTSRGGAWGYTF.

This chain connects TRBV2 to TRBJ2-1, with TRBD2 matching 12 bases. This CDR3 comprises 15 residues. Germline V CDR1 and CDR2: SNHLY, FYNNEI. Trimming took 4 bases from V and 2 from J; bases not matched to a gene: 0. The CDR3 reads CASSASGGAYNEQFF. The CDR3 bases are TGTGCCAGCAGTGCTAGCGGGGGGGCCTACAATGAGCAGTTCTTC.

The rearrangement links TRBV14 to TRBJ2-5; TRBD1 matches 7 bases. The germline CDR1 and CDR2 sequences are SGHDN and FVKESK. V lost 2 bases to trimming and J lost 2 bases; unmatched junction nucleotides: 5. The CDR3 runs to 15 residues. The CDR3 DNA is TGTGCCAGCAGCCAACATGGCAGGGGGCAAGAGACCCAGTACTTC. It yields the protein CASSQHGRGQETQYF. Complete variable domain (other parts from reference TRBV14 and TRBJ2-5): EAGVTQFPSHSVIEKGQTVTLRCDPISGHDNLYWYRRVMGKEIKFLLHFVKESKQDESGMPNNRFLAERTGGTYSTLKVQPAELEDSGVYFCASSQHGRGQETQYFGPGTRLLVL.

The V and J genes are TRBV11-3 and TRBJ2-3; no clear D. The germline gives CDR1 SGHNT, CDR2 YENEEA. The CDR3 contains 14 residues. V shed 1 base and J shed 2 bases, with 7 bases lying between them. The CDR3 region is CASSLGRLTDTQYF. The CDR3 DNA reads TGTGCCAGCAGCTTAGGGCGGCTCACAGATACGCAGTATTTT. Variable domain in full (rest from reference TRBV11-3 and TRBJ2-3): EAGVVQSPRYKIIEKKQPVAFWCNPISGHNTLYWYLQNLGQGPELLIRYENEEAVDDSQLPKDRFSAERLKGVDSTLKIQPAELGDSAVYLCASSLGRLTDTQYFGPGTRLTVL.

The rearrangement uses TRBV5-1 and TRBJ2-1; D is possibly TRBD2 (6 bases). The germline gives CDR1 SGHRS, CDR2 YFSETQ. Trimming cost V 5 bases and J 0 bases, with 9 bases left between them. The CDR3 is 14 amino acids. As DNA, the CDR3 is TGCGCCAGCAGGGAGGGGACCTCCTACAATGAGCAGTTCTTC. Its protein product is CASREGTSYNEQFF.

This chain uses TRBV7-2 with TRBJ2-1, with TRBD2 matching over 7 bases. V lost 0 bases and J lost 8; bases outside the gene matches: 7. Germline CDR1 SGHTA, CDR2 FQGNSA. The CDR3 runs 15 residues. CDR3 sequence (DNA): TGTGCCAGCAGCTTAGCGGCGGGGACTACGCATGAGCAGTTCTTC. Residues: CASSLAAGTTHEQFF.

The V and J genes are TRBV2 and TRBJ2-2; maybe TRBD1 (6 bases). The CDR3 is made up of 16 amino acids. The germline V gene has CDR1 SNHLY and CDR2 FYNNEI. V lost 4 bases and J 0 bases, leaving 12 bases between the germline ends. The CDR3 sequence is CASSAAGTPNTGELFF. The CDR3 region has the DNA TGTGCCAGCAGTGCAGCCGGGACACCGAACACCGGGGAGCTGTTTTTT.

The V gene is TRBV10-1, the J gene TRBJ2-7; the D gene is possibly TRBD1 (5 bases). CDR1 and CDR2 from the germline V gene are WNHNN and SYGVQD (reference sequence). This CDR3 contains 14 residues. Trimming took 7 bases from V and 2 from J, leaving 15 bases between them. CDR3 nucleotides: TGCGCCAGCACCCTGACAGTCAAAACCTACGAGCAGTACTTC. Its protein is CASTLTVKTYEQYF.

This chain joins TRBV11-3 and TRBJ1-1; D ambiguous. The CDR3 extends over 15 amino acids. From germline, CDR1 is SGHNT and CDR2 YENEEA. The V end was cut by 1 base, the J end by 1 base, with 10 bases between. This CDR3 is CASSLGFRGNTEAFF. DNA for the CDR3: TGTGCCAGCAGCTTAGGGTTTCGGGGGAACACTGAAGCTTTCTTT.

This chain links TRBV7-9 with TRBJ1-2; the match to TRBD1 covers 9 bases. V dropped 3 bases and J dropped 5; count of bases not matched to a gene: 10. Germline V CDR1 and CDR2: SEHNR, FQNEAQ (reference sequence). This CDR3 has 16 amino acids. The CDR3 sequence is CASSFGWDRVHYGYTF. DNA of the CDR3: TGTGCCAGCAGCTTTGGATGGGACAGGGTCCATTATGGCTACACCTTC.

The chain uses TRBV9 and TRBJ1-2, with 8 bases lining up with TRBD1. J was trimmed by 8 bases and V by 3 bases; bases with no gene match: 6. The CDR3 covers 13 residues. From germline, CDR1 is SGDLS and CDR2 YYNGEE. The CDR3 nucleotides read TGTGCCAGCAGCGGGGGACAGGCCAGAGGCTACACCTTC. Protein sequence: CASSGGQARGYTF. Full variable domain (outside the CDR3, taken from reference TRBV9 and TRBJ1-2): DSGVTQTPKHLITATGQRVTLRCSPRSGDLSVYWYQQSLDQGLQFLIQYYNGEERAKGNILERFSAQQFPDLHSELNLSSLELGDSALYFCASSGGQARGYTFGSGTRLTVV.

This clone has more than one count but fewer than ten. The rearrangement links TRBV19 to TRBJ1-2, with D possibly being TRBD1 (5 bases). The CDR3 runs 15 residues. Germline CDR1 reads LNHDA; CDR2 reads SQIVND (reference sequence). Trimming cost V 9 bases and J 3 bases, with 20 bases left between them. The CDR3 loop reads CASTRGVRADYGYTF. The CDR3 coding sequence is TGTGCCAGCACCCGGGGGGTCAGGGCGGACTATGGCTACACCTTC.

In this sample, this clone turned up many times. This chain's CDR3 is CATSRTIYNEQFF. The CDR3 DNA reads as TGTGCCACCAGCAGAACTATCTACAATGAGCAGTTCTTC. V usage is TRBV15 and J usage is TRBJ2-1; D not resolved. In germline, CDR1 is LNHNV, CDR2 YYDKDF (reference sequence). V lost 2 bases and J 3 bases, leaving 5 bases between the germline ends. The CDR3 spans 13 residues.

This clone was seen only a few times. In nucleotides, the CDR3 is TGTGCCAGTAGTCTTGGACAGTCGGGGAATGAAAAACTGTTTTTT. Amino acid sequence: CASSLGQSGNEKLFF. This chain uses TRBV19 with TRBJ1-4; D possibly corresponds to TRBD1 (6 bases). The germline V and J ends were trimmed by 5 bases and 5 bases, with 15 bases remaining between them. Germline CDR1 reads LNHDA; CDR2 reads SQIVND (reference sequence). The CDR3 runs 15 residues.

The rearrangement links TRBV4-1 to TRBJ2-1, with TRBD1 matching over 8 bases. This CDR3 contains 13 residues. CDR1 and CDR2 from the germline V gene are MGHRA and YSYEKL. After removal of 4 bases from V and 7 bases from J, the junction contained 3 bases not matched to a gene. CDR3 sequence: CASSLNRGNEQFF. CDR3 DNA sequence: TGCGCCAGCAGCCTTAACAGGGGGAATGAGCAGTTCTTC.

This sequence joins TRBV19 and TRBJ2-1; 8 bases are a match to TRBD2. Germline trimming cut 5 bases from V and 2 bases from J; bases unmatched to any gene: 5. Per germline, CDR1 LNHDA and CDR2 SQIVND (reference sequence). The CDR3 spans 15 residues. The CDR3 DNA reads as TGTGCCAGTAGTGACGGGGGGGCACCCTACAATGAGCAGTTCTTC. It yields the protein CASSDGGAPYNEQFF.

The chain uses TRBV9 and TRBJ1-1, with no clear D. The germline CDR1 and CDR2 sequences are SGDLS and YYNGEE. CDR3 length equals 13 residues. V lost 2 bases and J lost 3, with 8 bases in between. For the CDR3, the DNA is TGTGCCAGCAGCGTTAGGGAGGACACTGAAGCTTTCTTT. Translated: CASSVREDTEAFF.

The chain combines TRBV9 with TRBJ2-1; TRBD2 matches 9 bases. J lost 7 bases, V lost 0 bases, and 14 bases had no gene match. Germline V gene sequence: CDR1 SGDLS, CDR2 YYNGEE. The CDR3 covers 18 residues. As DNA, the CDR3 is TGTGCCAGCAGCGTAGCTCCTGGCGGGGGGGGTTCAGAAAATGAGCAGTTCTTC. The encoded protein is CASSVAPGGGGSENEQFF.

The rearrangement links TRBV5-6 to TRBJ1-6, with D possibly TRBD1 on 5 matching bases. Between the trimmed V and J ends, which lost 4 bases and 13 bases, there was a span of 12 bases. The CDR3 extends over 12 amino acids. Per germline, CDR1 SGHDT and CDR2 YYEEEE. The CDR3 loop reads CASSQQASPLHF. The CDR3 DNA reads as TGTGCCAGCAGCCAACAGGCGTCTCCCCTCCACTTT.

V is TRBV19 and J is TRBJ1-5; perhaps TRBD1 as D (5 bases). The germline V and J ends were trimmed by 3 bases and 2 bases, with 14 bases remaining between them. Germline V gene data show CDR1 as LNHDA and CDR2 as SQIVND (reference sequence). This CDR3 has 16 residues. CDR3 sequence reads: CASSMGPGRGNQPQHF. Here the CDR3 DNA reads TGTGCCAGTAGTATGGGCCCAGGGCGAGGCAATCAGCCCCAGCATTTT.

CDR3 loop: CASRRGAESNQPQHF. The CDR3 DNA sequence: TGTGCCAGCAGACGGGGGGCGGAAAGCAATCAGCCCCAGCATTTT. The chain carries TRBV6-5 and TRBJ1-5; TRBD1 is a possible D gene (6 bases). Germline V gene lookup returns CDR1 MNHEY and CDR2 SVGAGI. V was pared by 6 bases and J by 1 base, with 13 bases between. This CDR3 has 15 amino acids.